This T cell receptor (beta chain) was sequenced for a study of blood T cell repertoires in COVID-19. Study-level background: In Cohort 3, a recovered donor had either two negative PCRs, clearance, or symptom resolution. The United States, Italy and Spain were the sources of the acute and convalescent COVID-19 samples. The analysed material was cDNA or gDNA that came from T cells, B-cell-depleted T cells, or PBMCs.

The CDR3 consists of 15 residues. V was clipped by 6 bases and J by 5 bases; unmatched bases: 8. Germline loops: CDR1 MDHEN, CDR2 SYDVKM. Allocation to cohorts depended on clinical history reported by the participants. This clone showed up just once. Some clones are missing from TCRdb's copy, which holds only in-frame ones; the method was immunoSEQ multiplex PCR. This sample carries 350,000 to 400,000 clones, 87% of them seen once, and the ten largest clones take 1.5% to 2.5%. The J gene is TRBJ2-1, the V gene TRBV28; 9 nucleotides align to TRBD1. This TCR was sampled from a man aged 35-49 years in a cohort exposed to, infected with or recovered from COVID-19 (not recorded which). Sequenced material: PBMCs or T cells enriched from blood (not recorded which). The CDR3 DNA is TGTGCCAGCAGCACGCCGGGACAGGGACACAATGAGCAGTTCTTC. This gives the protein CASSTPGQGHNEQFF. Filled out from reference TRBV28 and TRBJ2-1, the complete variable domain reads DVKVTQSSRYLVKRTGEKVFLECVQDMDHENMFWYRQDPGLGLRLIYFSYDVKMKEKGDIPEGYSVSREKKERFSLILESASTNQTSMYLCASSTPGQGHNEQFFGPGTRLTVL.